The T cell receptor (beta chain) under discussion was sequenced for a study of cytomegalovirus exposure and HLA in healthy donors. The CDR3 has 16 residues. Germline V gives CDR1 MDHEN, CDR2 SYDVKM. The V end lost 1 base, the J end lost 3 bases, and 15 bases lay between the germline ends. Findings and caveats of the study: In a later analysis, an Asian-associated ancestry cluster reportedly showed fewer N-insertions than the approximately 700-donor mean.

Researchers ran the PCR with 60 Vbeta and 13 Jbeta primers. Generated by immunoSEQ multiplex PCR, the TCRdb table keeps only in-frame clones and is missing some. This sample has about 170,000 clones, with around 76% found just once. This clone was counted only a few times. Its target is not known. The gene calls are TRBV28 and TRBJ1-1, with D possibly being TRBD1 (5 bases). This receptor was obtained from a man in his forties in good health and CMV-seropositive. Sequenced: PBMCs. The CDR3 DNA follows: TGTGCCAGCAGTTTATTCACGTCGGTAGGGGACACTGAAGCTTTCTTT. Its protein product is CASSLFTSVGDTEAFF.